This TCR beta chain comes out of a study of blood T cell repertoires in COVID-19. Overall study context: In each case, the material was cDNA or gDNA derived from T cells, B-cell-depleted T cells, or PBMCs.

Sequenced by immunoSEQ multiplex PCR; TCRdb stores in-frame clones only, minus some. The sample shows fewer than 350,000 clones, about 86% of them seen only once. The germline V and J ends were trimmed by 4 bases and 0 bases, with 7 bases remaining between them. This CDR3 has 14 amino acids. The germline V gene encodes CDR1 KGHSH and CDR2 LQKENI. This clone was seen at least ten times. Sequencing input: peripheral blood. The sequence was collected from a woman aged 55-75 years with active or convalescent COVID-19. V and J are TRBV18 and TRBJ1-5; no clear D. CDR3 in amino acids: CASSLLSSNQPQHF. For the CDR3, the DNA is TGTGCCAGCTCACTCCTCTCTAGCAATCAGCCCCAGCATTTT.